The entry below describes one T cell receptor beta chain. Its recognized antigen is unknown. Nothing much larger sits one base from this clone, and base qualities are not available. The sample originates from a study of cytomegalovirus exposure and HLA in healthy donors (TCRdb year 2017). Some background on the complete study: A later analysis indicated that the 90 to 150 validation repertoires were generated on the platform also employed for the approximately 700 repertoires of the first cohort. The aim of the study was to test whether cataloging public T cell receptors could identify signatures of past pathogen exposure. Besides the first cohort of roughly 700 subjects, a separate validation cohort made up of roughly 120 different subjects was used. High-throughput TCR immunosequencing, statistical association of individual TCRs with disease status, and machine learning were combined to predict cytomegalovirus infection status.

Beyond this particular receptor, the publication reports: Most TCR sequences were seen in very few donors, while some public TCRs were found in many individuals. All 120 or so repertoires were used to score co-occurrence in the validation cohort in a later analysis, because that analysis had no HLA typing for the cohort. The study listed over 150 TCR beta chains as associated with cytomegalovirus. It was suggested by the authors that the approach could potentially be generalized to other disease states and immunological phenotypes. Cytomegalovirus status was reported to be diagnosed by the classifier with high specificity and sensitivity in both the original and validation cohorts. A few of the identified cytomegalovirus-associated TCR beta chains were confirmed in vitro to be specific for cytomegalovirus antigens. Subsequent analysis determined that TCRs grouped into clusters in the first cohort also showed a tendency toward co-occurrence across the 90 to 150 validation repertoires, and about 94% of cluster scores exceeded 0.

The germline V gene (reference sequence) yields LNHDA for CDR1 and SQIVND for CDR2. The CDR3 contains 14 residues, cysteine and phenylalanine counted. Just CDR3 DNA is preserved here, 42 bases in frame from base 1. V lost 4 bases and J lost 4 bases, and the count of bases not matched to a germline gene is 4. Library construction relied on the immunoSEQ multiplex PCR assay. In the source study's methods: A statistical classification framework was developed to diagnose cytomegalovirus status using the catalog of TCR beta chain sequences. In TCRdb, the immuneACCESS table is reduced to in-frame sequences with V and J assigned. These tables do not hold every clone; where another copy was compared, an unresolved V gene accounts for under half, and the others remain unexplained. The D gene and trimming were derived from the DNA, and the V and J assignments and clone size from that table. In all, the sample holds 140,000 or so clones, and more than 85% of those were seen once. The ten biggest clones cover under 0.8% of the sample.

Separate from the approximately 670-subject first cohort, the validation cohort of 120 subjects was the group to which the donors belonged. This TCR came from a man younger than 35 in good health and CMV-seronegative. Sequencing used PBMCs. Recombination joined TRBV19 with TRBJ1-1, with 9 bases in between that match TRBD1. CDR3 region: CASSRTGEVTEAFF. The DNA is TGTGCCAGTAGTAGGACAGGGGAGGTCACTGAAGCTTTCTTT.